Sequencing of this TCR beta chain was carried out in a study of shared T cell receptors in the human thymus. TCRdb's copy holds only in-frame clones and misses some; the assay was immunoSEQ multiplex PCR. The table lists approximately 730,000 clones, roughly 88% of them singletons. The V end was cut by 5 bases, the J end by 7 bases, with 12 bases between. CDR3 length: 13 residues. Germline V gives CDR1 SGHAT, CDR2 FQNNGV. The sample was also linked to a second study, of human thymus T cells.

The receptor's source is a girl less than two years old with a congenital heart defect. The chain has TRBV11-2 and TRBJ2-1; D gene uncertain. The sample was thymocytes. The CDR3 loop reads CASSAPVENEQFF. CDR3 DNA: TGTGCCAGCAGCGCACCCGTAGAGAATGAGCAGTTCTTC.